The present T cell receptor beta chain was sequenced within a study of beta chain features in type 1 diabetes. Overall study: Patients shared similar age, gender and cell yields with healthy donors.

A few counts support this clone. What it binds is not known. A CD45RO/CCR7/CD25/CD127/CD95/CD27 panel sorted naive, central memory, regulatory and stem cell-like memory CD4+ cells. Study-level points and caveats: In all four CD4+ subsets, TCRB CDR3 length was significantly, moderately reduced in type 1 diabetes.

Isolated RNA was reverse transcribed in full, so expressed TCRB transcripts were sequenced. Measured with immunoSEQ multiplex PCR; TCRdb has only the in-frame clones, and not every one. The profile shows about 710,000 clones, around an eighth of them singletons. This clonotype was obtained from a man aged 18 to 35 with type 1 diabetes. Sequencing was performed on naive CD4+ T cells from blood.

CDR3 bases: TGTGCCTGGAGGAACCGGGCAGGGGCCGAAAAACTGTTTTTT. It translates to CAWRNRAGAEKLFF. The chain recombines TRBV30 with TRBJ1-4, with D perhaps matching TRBD1 (6 bases). The ends were cut back, 3 bases at V and 8 bases at J, with 16 bases in the middle. The length of the CDR3 is 14 residues. Germline assignment: CDR1 GTSNPN and CDR2 SVGIG (reference sequence).